This T cell receptor (beta chain) was sequenced during a study of CD8 T cells in ankylosing spondylitis. Overall study results and limits: Clones tied to disease were said to be significantly enriched in matched ankylosing spondylitis synovial fluid.

Germline V lookup: CDR1 SGHVS, CDR2 FQNEAQ. The length of the CDR3 is 17 residues. After removal of 5 bases from V and 3 bases from J, the junction contained 13 bases not matched to a gene. Molecular-barcoded quantitative 5'-RACE produced these TCR beta libraries. A single record per CDR3 protein comes from TCRdb applying MiXCR to the 5' RACE reads. This table has 100,000 to 150,000 distinct CDR3 sequences, roughly an eighth appearing once. This clonotype was counted at least ten times. Antigen specificity is unknown. The J gene is TRBJ2-1, the V gene TRBV7-8, with 7 bases aligning to TRBD2. Sample: blood, either unsorted or a sorted T cell fraction (not recorded which). This sequence originates from a female donor with ankylosing spondylitis or in good health (not recorded which). CDR3 loop: CASSTTRTGGGYNEQFF. As DNA, the CDR3 is TGTGCCAGCAGCACCACCAGGACTGGCGGGGGCTACAATGAGCAGTTCTTC. The entire variable domain, with the rest obtained from reference TRBV7-8 and TRBJ2-1, is as follows: GAGVSQSPRYKVAKRGQDVALRCDPISGHVSLFWYQQALGQGPEFLTYFQNEAQLDKSGLPSDRFFAERPEGSVSTLKIQRTQQEDSAVYLCASSTTRTGGGYNEQFFGPGTRLTVL.